A selection of T cell receptor beta chains follows, all from one sample in a study of blood T cells in healthy people across ages. Via MiXCR, TCRdb re-called the 5' RACE reads, giving one row per CDR3 protein. The data show under 1,100,000 distinct CDR3 sequences, approximately 25% seen once. The sample was also reused in another study, on T cells of mothers and their children.

The sequenced sample consisted of blood. These receptors all stem from a girl aged 2 to 9 in good health. Each CDR3 is given with its conserved first and last residue. Fields, in order: clone size, V gene, D gene, CDR3 protein. A D gene is named only where the DNA matches it firmly. A clone size is listed for some rows: how often the clone was seen (once, few, many), or a class if it is expanded.

few,TRBV20-1,TRBD1,CSAGDSGQENTGELFF
.,TRBV20-1,.,CSASHSKPLYGYTF
few,TRBV5-5,.,CASSLLPDYSNQPQHF
few,TRBV5-1,TRBD1,CASSPGTVSDYEQYF
.,TRBV27,.,CASRRDGTNYGYTF
few,TRBV7-7,.,CASSLAPGLGHEQYF
few,TRBV6-1,.,CASSEAPGSGELFF
few,TRBV7-9,.,CASSLARGTQYF
few,TRBV7-9,TRBD1,CASSPGQGGAAYEQYF
.,TRBV4-1,.,CASSQESREDTQYF
few,TRBV27,TRBD2,CASSLPGGAYEQYF
few,TRBV4-1,.,CASSPTSLETQYF
few,TRBV7-3,TRBD1,CASSLQQGNEQYF
.,TRBV20-1,.,CSARSSDSPYEQYF
few,TRBV6-1,.,CASSDVAAHTNEQFF
few,TRBV7-8,.,CASSLSTGWSNEQFF
few,TRBV21-1,.,CASSRHPYEQYF
few,TRBV4-1,.,CASSQDRRRRNEKLFF
few,TRBV4-1,TRBD1,CASSQVVMGLTGGSGYTF
.,TRBV20-1,.,CSATTDRNWGEAFF
few,TRBV7-3,TRBD2,CASSSSGFSTDTQYF
few,TRBV7-2,.,CASSPRATDTQYF
few,TRBV7-3,.,CASSLRGYYGYTF